The sequence of this T cell receptor (beta chain) was determined in a study of blood T cell repertoires in COVID-19. Study at large: Samples taken during acute and convalescent COVID-19 were collected in the United States, Italy and Spain.

V dropped 5 bases and J dropped 0 bases, with 7 bases sitting between them. Germline V gives CDR1 SGHVS, CDR2 FQNEAQ. This CDR3 is 14 amino acids long. Clones were sequenced by immunoSEQ multiplex PCR, and TCRdb holds only the in-frame ones, with some missing. Of approximately 210,000 clones listed, about four fifths are singletons. The V call is TRBV7-8, the J call TRBJ2-2, with D maybe TRBD2 (6 bases). Sequences were obtained from peripheral blood. The source is a man in his forties or fifties with active or convalescent COVID-19. The CDR3 sequence: CASSRGTNTGELFF. The DNA of the CDR3 is TGTGCCAGCAGCCGCGGGACGAACACCGGGGAGCTGTTTTTT.